This T cell receptor beta chain comes out of a study of cytomegalovirus exposure and HLA in healthy donors. Comment on this clone: As yet, its antigen is unknown.

Notes on the study in general: Later, an analysis showed that TCR beta chains associated with HLA were more clonally expanded than others that were equally common.

This PCR relied on a set of 60 Vbeta primers and 13 Jbeta primers. Profiled with immunoSEQ multiplex PCR; TCRdb holds only in-frame clones, not every one. Among 100,000 to 120,000 clones listed, 60% to 85% were seen once. Germline V gene lookup returns CDR1 SGHTA and CDR2 FQGNSA. Trimming stripped 6 bases from V and 0 bases from J, with 11 bases between. The CDR3 consists of 14 residues. The TCR comes from an older woman in good health and CMV-seropositive. The V call is TRBV7-2, the J call TRBJ1-1, with D possibly TRBD1 on 5 matching bases. Sequencing used PBMCs. CDR3 coding DNA: TGTGCCAGCAGAGGGGTCAGCATGAACACTGAAGCTTTCTTT. Encoded protein: CASRGVSMNTEAFF.